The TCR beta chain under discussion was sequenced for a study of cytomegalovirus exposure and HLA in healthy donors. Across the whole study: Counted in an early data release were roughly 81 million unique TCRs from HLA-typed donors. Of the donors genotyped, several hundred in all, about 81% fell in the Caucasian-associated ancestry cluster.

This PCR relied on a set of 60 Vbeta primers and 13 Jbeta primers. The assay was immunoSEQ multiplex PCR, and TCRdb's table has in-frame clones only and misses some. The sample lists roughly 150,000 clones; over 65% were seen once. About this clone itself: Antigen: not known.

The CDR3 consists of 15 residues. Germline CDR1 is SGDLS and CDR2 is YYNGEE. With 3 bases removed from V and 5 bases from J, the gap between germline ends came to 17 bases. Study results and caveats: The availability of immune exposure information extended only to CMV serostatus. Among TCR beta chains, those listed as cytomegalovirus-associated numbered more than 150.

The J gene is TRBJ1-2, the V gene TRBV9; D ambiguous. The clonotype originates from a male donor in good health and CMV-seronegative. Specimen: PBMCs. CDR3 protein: CASSAHRTASYGYTF. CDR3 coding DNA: TGTGCCAGCAGCGCCCATCGCACAGCTTCATATGGCTACACCTTC.